A selection of T cell receptor beta chains follows, all from one sample in a study of blood T cell repertoires in COVID-19. Generated by immunoSEQ multiplex PCR, the TCRdb table keeps only in-frame clones and is missing some. The sample consists of 140,000 to 150,000 clones, 78% of them appearing once. The source material was PBMCs or T cells enriched from blood (not recorded which). These receptors originate from a woman aged 50 to 60 who had recovered from COVID-19. Each CDR3 is given without its conserved first and last residue. Clone size, where shown, is once, few, many, or a class for clones that have expanded.

abundance: once
len: 11
v_gene: TRBV25-1
j_gene: TRBJ2-3
CDR3aa: ASSSGETDTQY

abundance: once
len: 13
v_gene: TRBV3-1/TRBV3-2
j_gene: TRBJ1-2
CDR3aa: ASSHLVSGNYGYT

abundance: NA
len: 12
v_gene: TRBV5-8
j_gene: TRBJ2-1
CDR3aa: ATLPQGGHNEQF

abundance: NA
len: 14
v_gene: TRBV7-6
j_gene: TRBJ2-5
CDR3aa: ASSSKLAGGPETQY

abundance: NA
len: 12
v_gene: TRBV3-1/TRBV3-2
j_gene: TRBJ2-2
CDR3aa: ASSRGQYTGELF

abundance: NA
len: 13
v_gene: TRBV6-6
j_gene: TRBJ1-6
CDR3aa: ASSERTGASSPLH

abundance: few
len: 10
v_gene: TRBV18
j_gene: TRBJ1-2
CDR3aa: ASSPKGAGYT

abundance: NA
len: 14
v_gene: TRBV5-6
j_gene: TRBJ1-2
CDR3aa: ASSPTGGAGNYGYT

abundance: NA
len: 13
v_gene: TRBV5-8
j_gene: TRBJ2-2
CDR3aa: ASSLAGVEIGELF

abundance: NA
len: 18
v_gene: TRBV28
j_gene: TRBJ2-1
CDR3aa: ASSFSLLYRDRGNGNEQF

abundance: NA
len: 12
v_gene: TRBV30
j_gene: TRBJ2-1
CDR3aa: AWSWTSGDDEQF

abundance: NA
len: 12
v_gene: TRBV18
j_gene: TRBJ2-1
CDR3aa: ASSPGGAGNEQF

abundance: NA
len: 11
v_gene: TRBV28
j_gene: TRBJ1-5
CDR3aa: ASSLPGDQPQH

abundance: NA
len: 13
v_gene: TRBV30
j_gene: TRBJ1-5
CDR3aa: AWSLGQGGNQPQH

abundance: few
len: 11
v_gene: TRBV12-3/TRBV12-4
j_gene: TRBJ2-5
CDR3aa: ASSWTGKETQY

abundance: NA
len: 12
v_gene: TRBV19
j_gene: TRBJ1-2
CDR3aa: ASSIDAGLYGYT

abundance: NA
len: 10
v_gene: TRBV30
j_gene: TRBJ1-5
CDR3aa: ASQGRNQPQH

abundance: many
len: 12
v_gene: TRBV19
j_gene: TRBJ1-2
CDR3aa: ASSIPGTGGGYT

abundance: once
len: 12
v_gene: TRBV28
j_gene: TRBJ2-1
CDR3aa: ASSFDRVGNEQF

abundance: NA
len: 12
v_gene: TRBV28
j_gene: TRBJ1-2
CDR3aa: ATYEGGGDYGYT

abundance: NA
len: 11
v_gene: TRBV19
j_gene: TRBJ2-5
CDR3aa: ASTPRGKETQY

abundance: once
len: 12
v_gene: TRBV15
j_gene: TRBJ2-7
CDR3aa: ATSRDTPLSEQY

abundance: NA
len: 11
v_gene: TRBV19
j_gene: TRBJ1-2
CDR3aa: ASNTQGAYGYT

abundance: NA
len: 15
v_gene: TRBV27
j_gene: TRBJ1-6
CDR3aa: ASSLSGASLGNSPLH

abundance: NA
len: 12
v_gene: TRBV2
j_gene: TRBJ2-3
CDR3aa: ASSEEPSTDTQY

abundance: NA
len: 13
v_gene: TRBV9
j_gene: TRBJ1-5
CDR3aa: ASSGRQGSGQPQH

abundance: NA
len: 13
v_gene: TRBV9
j_gene: TRBJ1-2
CDR3aa: ASSVAGDGYYGYT

abundance: NA
len: 13
v_gene: TRBV27
j_gene: TRBJ1-6
CDR3aa: ASSPRRTGSSPLH

abundance: once
len: 12
v_gene: TRBV7-9
j_gene: TRBJ2-5
CDR3aa: ASRKTGGQETQY

abundance: NA
len: 13
v_gene: TRBV7-6
j_gene: TRBJ2-3
CDR3aa: ASSFSGGTADTQY

abundance: NA
len: 12
v_gene: TRBV29-1
j_gene: TRBJ1-2
CDR3aa: SALGGAGQRGYT

abundance: NA
len: 12
v_gene: TRBV28
j_gene: TRBJ1-6
CDR3aa: ASSSTGYNSPLH

abundance: NA
len: 13
v_gene: TRBV6-5
j_gene: TRBJ2-1
CDR3aa: ASRKAGGSYNEQF

abundance: NA
len: 14
v_gene: TRBV3-1/TRBV3-2
j_gene: TRBJ2-1
CDR3aa: ASSQDSGGTYNEQF

abundance: NA
len: 13
v_gene: TRBV5-1
j_gene: TRBJ1-1
CDR3aa: ASSVPTGRFTEAF

abundance: NA
len: 17
v_gene: TRBV5-4
j_gene: TRBJ1-3
CDR3aa: ASSDTTYSRASSGNTIY

abundance: NA
len: 14
v_gene: TRBV5-1
j_gene: TRBJ2-7
CDR3aa: ASSPRQGVSSYEQY

abundance: NA
len: 13
v_gene: TRBV4-1
j_gene: TRBJ1-2
CDR3aa: ASSRSLQGEYGYT

abundance: NA
len: 14
v_gene: TRBV5-8
j_gene: TRBJ2-7
CDR3aa: ASNPFTGASSYEQY

abundance: NA
len: 12
v_gene: TRBV27
j_gene: TRBJ2-3
CDR3aa: ASRNRGHTDTQY

abundance: NA
len: 9
v_gene: TRBV6-5
j_gene: TRBJ2-7
CDR3aa: ASDSRLRQY

abundance: NA
len: 12
v_gene: TRBV7-9
j_gene: TRBJ1-1
CDR3aa: ASSLTRGDTEAF

abundance: NA
len: 14
v_gene: TRBV27
j_gene: TRBJ2-7
CDR3aa: ASSPGAGWGLYEQY

abundance: NA
len: 11
v_gene: TRBV9
j_gene: TRBJ1-1
CDR3aa: ASSGTGNAEAF

abundance: NA
len: 14
v_gene: TRBV28
j_gene: TRBJ2-3
CDR3aa: ASSLWGTGATDTQY

abundance: NA
len: 13
v_gene: TRBV19
j_gene: TRBJ1-4
CDR3aa: ASSISNSPNEKLF

abundance: NA
len: 14
v_gene: TRBV21-1
j_gene: TRBJ2-3
CDR3aa: ASSIRLAGGTDTQY

abundance: NA
len: 13
v_gene: TRBV7-2
j_gene: TRBJ2-5
CDR3aa: ASSSLLAGVETQY

abundance: NA
len: 12
v_gene: TRBV10-3
j_gene: TRBJ2-7
CDR3aa: AIRAGQEPYEQY

abundance: NA
len: 13
v_gene: TRBV28
j_gene: TRBJ2-3
CDR3aa: ASIPGDGSTHTQY

abundance: NA
len: 14
v_gene: TRBV14
j_gene: TRBJ1-2
CDR3aa: ASSHRSSAEFYGYT